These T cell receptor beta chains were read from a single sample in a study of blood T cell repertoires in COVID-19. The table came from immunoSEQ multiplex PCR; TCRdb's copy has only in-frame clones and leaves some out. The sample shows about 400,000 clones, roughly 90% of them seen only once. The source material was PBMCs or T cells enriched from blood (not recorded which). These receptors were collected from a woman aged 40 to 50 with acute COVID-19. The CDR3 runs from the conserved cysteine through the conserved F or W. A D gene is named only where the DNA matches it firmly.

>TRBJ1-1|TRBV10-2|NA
CASSAGRVTEAFF
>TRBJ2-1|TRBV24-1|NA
CATSDFVAGRYNEQFF
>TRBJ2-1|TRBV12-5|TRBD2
CASGFPPSGGYNEQFF
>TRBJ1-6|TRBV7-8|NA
CASSLRTGTGERPLHF
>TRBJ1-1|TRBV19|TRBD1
CASSIMDRELNTEAFF
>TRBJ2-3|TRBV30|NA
CAWSRGTDTQYF
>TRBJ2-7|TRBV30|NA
CAWSVSIYYEQYF
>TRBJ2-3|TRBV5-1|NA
CASSLLVGQMDTQYF
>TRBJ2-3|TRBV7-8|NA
CASSFARTSTDTQYF
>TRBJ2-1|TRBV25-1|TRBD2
CASSVPGGGSRSEQFF
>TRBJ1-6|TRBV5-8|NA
CASSFGQNNSPLHF
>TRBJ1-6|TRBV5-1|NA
CASSPYGSSYNSPLHF
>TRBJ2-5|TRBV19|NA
CASSIGWTDLLYQETQYF
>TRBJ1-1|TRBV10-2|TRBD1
CASSETGGGWTEAFF
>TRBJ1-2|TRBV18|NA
CASSPGEGYGYTF
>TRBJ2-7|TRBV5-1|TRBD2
CASSIGRRLAGISSYEQYF
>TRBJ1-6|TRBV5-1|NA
CASSPERGNSPLHF
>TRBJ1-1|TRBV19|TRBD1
CASSTDRGTTEAFF
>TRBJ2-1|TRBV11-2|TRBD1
CASSLLGTGEQFF
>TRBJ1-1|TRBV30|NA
CAWSVRRASEAFF
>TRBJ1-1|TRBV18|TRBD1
CASSPEQGARTEAFF
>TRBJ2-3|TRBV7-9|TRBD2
CASSPSGGFTDTQYF
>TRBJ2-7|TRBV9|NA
CASRPSRGNAYEQYF
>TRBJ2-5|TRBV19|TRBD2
CASSTYWGGGRPQETQYF
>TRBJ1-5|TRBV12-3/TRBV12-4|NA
CASRSGDQPQHF
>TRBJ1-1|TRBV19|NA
CASSVGPGNTEAFF